Presented here are 26 T cell receptor beta chains from one specimen sequenced in a study of blood T cell repertoires in COVID-19. The data were produced by immunoSEQ multiplex PCR, yet TCRdb's version contains in-frame clones alone and is incomplete. Found here are approximately 390,000 clones, 90% of them singletons; the top ten hold 6% to 7.5%. Sequenced input: peripheral blood. Every receptor here comes from a young man with active or convalescent COVID-19.

The chain employs TRBV5-1 and TRBJ1-1, with 7 bases that match TRBD1. The germline V gene encodes CDR1 SGHRS and CDR2 YFSETQ. CDR3 length equals 15 residues. Trimming at V came to 5 bases and at J to 6 bases, leaving 13 bases not matched to a gene. The CDR3 reads CASRLRTGLGPEAFF. CDR3 DNA sequence: TGCGCCAGCAGGTTGAGGACAGGTCTGGGACCTGAAGCTTTCTTT.

J is TRBJ2-1 and V is TRBV5-1; TRBD2 matches at 8 bases. Germline trimming cut 6 bases from V and 5 bases from J; bases unmatched to any gene: 13. This CDR3 contains 16 residues. Germline values: CDR1 SGHRS, CDR2 YFSETQ. In DNA, the CDR3 is TGCGCCAGCACAACTACTAGCGGAGGGGTGAACAATGAGCAGTTCTTC. Its translation: CASTTTSGGVNNEQFF.

The rearrangement links TRBV5-1 to TRBJ2-5; TRBD2 agrees at 7 bases. The ends lost 0 bases at V and 12 bases at J; junction bases unmatched: 8. Germline V gene lookup returns CDR1 SGHRS and CDR2 YFSETQ. The CDR3 totals 13 residues. CDR3: CASSLALAGEEYF. The CDR3, as DNA: TGCGCCAGCAGCTTGGCCCTGGCGGGGGAGGAGTACTTC.

The gene calls are TRBV28 and TRBJ2-7, with unresolved D. V shed 6 bases and J shed 1 base, with 7 bases lying between them. The CDR3 contains 12 residues. Germline V gene lookup returns CDR1 MDHEN and CDR2 SYDVKM. This CDR3 reads CASRAESYEQYF. The CDR3 nucleotides read TGTGCCAGCAGGGCAGAATCCTACGAGCAGTACTTC. Combining the CDR3 with reference TRBV28 and TRBJ2-7 gives the whole variable domain DVKVTQSSRYLVKRTGEKVFLECVQDMDHENMFWYRQDPGLGLRLIYFSYDVKMKEKGDIPEGYSVSREKKERFSLILESASTNQTSMYLCASRAESYEQYFGPGTRLTVT.

This clone was counted many times. V and J are TRBV11-2 and TRBJ1-1; D uncertain. The V end was cut by 3 bases, the J end by 1 base, with 15 bases between. Germline assignment: CDR1 SGHAT and CDR2 FQNNGV. The CDR3 length is 16 residues. The CDR3: CASSLRFGVSNTEAFF. CDR3 nucleotides: TGTGCCAGCAGCTTGAGATTTGGTGTCTCGAACACTGAAGCTTTCTTT.

This clone was seen once. V and J are TRBV19 and TRBJ2-7, with a weak D call TRBD1 (6 bases). The germline CDR1 and CDR2 sequences are LNHDA and SQIVND (reference sequence). Trimming cost V 3 bases and J 6 bases, with 15 bases left between them. The CDR3 loop spans 14 amino acids. The CDR3 is CASSIGGFGGEQYF. CDR3 sequence (DNA): TGTGCCAGTAGTATTGGGGGCTTTGGGGGCGAGCAGTACTTC.

The gene calls are TRBV2 and TRBJ2-5, with TRBD2 matching 8 bases. The CDR3 runs to 15 residues. In germline, CDR1 is SNHLY, CDR2 FYNNEI. The J segment lost 1 base and the V segment lost 7 bases, leaving 8 bases of the junction unmatched. As DNA, the CDR3 is TGTGCCAGCAAAATGACCGGGACTAGCCAAGAGACCCAGTACTTC. Its translation: CASKMTGTSQETQYF.

The chain uses TRBV6-6 and TRBJ2-7; the D gene is possibly TRBD2 (6 bases). The germline CDR1 and CDR2 sequences are MNHNY and SVGAGI (reference sequence). The CDR3 is 12 residues long. The V end was cut by 8 bases, the J end by 6 bases, with 14 bases between. The CDR3 DNA follows: TGTGCCAGCGAAAAGGGAGGACGCGAGCAGTACTTC. Residues: CASEKGGREQYF.

The rearrangement uses TRBV7-9 and TRBJ2-3, with 13 bases fitting TRBD2. V trimming: 5 bases; J trimming: 4 bases; junction bases outside the gene matches: 9. Germline values: CDR1 SEHNR, CDR2 FQNEAQ (reference sequence). The CDR3 runs 17 residues. The CDR3 DNA reads TGTGCCAGCAGCCAACCAATCGGACTAGCGGGGGCAGATACGCAGTATTTT. This codes for CASSQPIGLAGADTQYF.

This clone was counted a few times. The chain links TRBV2 to TRBJ1-5; 10 nucleotides agree with TRBD1. With 8 bases clipped from V and 4 bases from J, the junction kept 5 bases outside the gene matches. The CDR3 extends over 14 amino acids. Per germline, CDR1 SNHLY and CDR2 FYNNEI. The DNA for the CDR3 is TGTGCCAGCCGTCGACAGGGGGCTAATCAGCCCCAGCATTTT. This gives the protein CASRRQGANQPQHF.

This clone was observed once. The chain has TRBV24-1 and TRBJ1-4; 8 bases map to TRBD1. The CDR3 is 14 amino acids. Germline V lookup: CDR1 KGHDR, CDR2 SFDVKD. Trimming at V came to 7 bases and at J to 5 bases, leaving 5 bases not matched to a gene. CDR3 residues: CATRNRGRNEKLFF. The DNA for the CDR3 is TGTGCCACCAGGAACAGGGGGAGGAATGAAAAACTGTTTTTT.

The CDR3 region is CASTPWAEQTGELFF. CDR3 DNA: TGTGCCAGCACCCCCTGGGCAGAACAAACCGGGGAGCTGTTTTTT. The chain employs TRBV7-9 and TRBJ2-2; D ambiguous. The CDR3 covers 15 residues. V was cut by 7 bases and J by 5 bases, with 17 bases left in between. Germline CDR1 reads SEHNR; CDR2 reads FQNEAQ (reference sequence).

The table lists this clone with a count of one. V usage is TRBV24-1 and J usage is TRBJ1-1; tentatively, D is TRBD1 (6 bases). This CDR3 spans 16 amino acids. The germline V gene has CDR1 KGHDR and CDR2 SFDVKD. Trimming stripped 9 bases from V and 0 bases from J, with 19 bases between. The chain's CDR3 is CATHNYYRALNTEAFF. The CDR3 nucleotides are TGTGCCACCCATAATTATTACAGGGCTTTGAACACTGAAGCTTTCTTT.

This clone was counted a single time. The rearrangement joins TRBV7-2 to TRBJ1-4, with D tentatively TRBD1 (6 bases). The CDR3 runs 15 residues. The V end was cut by 4 bases, the J end by 3 bases, with 12 bases between. Germline V lookup: CDR1 SGHTA, CDR2 FQGNSA. Here the CDR3 reads CASSSGGAPNEKLFF. The DNA for the CDR3 is TGTGCCAGCAGCTCCGGGGGGGCGCCTAATGAAAAACTGTTTTTT.

This clone has a single count. This chain joins TRBV12-1 and TRBJ1-5. TRBV12-1 is a listed pseudogene. The CDR3 covers 12 residues. The chain's CDR3 is CASSFLNQPQHF. The CDR3 DNA reads TGTGCCAGCAGCTTTCTCAATCAGCCCCAGCATTTT.

The chain is built from TRBV27 and TRBJ1-1, with 10 bases identical to TRBD1. The CDR3 spans 15 residues. CDR1 and CDR2 (germline): MNHEY, SMNVEV (reference sequence). The J segment lost 7 bases and the V segment lost 5 bases, leaving 10 bases of the junction unmatched. CDR3 nucleotide sequence: TGTGCCAGCAGTACACGAGACAGGGGGCAAGGTGAAGCTTTCTTT. Translation gives CASSTRDRGQGEAFF.

The chain uses TRBV16 and TRBJ2-7; D call uncertain. V lost 0 bases to trimming and J lost 0 bases, with 9 bases between them. This CDR3 region has 15 residues. The V gene's germline CDR1 is KGHSY and CDR2 FQNENV. The CDR3 is CASSQSRFSSYEQYF. As DNA, the CDR3 is TGTGCCAGCAGCCAATCCCGGTTTAGCTCCTACGAGCAGTACTTC.

The rearrangement joins TRBV9 to TRBJ2-1; D may be TRBD2 (5 bases). CDR1 SGDLS and CDR2 YYNGEE come from the germline V gene. The length of the CDR3 is 17 residues. The V gene lost 4 bases and the J gene lost 4 bases, with 21 bases spanning the gap. The chain's CDR3 is CASSLPTSGRRYNEQFF. The CDR3 DNA follows: TGTGCCAGCAGCTTACCCACTTCGGGTAGGAGGTACAATGAGCAGTTCTTC.

The chain employs TRBV4-1 and TRBJ1-6; 8 bases match TRBD1. The CDR3 is 18 residues long. In germline, CDR1 is MGHRA, CDR2 YSYEKL. Unmatched junction bases numbered 10, after V lost 3 bases and J lost 3 bases. The CDR3 sequence: CASSQLLTGTGYNSPLHF. CDR3 bases: TGCGCCAGCAGCCAGCTGCTGACCGGGACAGGCTATAATTCACCCCTCCACTTT.

This chain connects TRBV6-1 to TRBJ1-5; D is possibly TRBD1 (5 bases). Per germline, CDR1 MNHNS and CDR2 SASEGT. The CDR3 extends over 16 amino acids. V was pared by 4 bases and J by 1 base, with 14 bases between. The CDR3 DNA sequence: TGTGCCAGCAGTGCTACGCCCGGGGGGAGCAATCAGCCCCAGCATTTT. Translation gives CASSATPGGSNQPQHF.

The chain couples TRBV7-8 to TRBJ1-5, with D maybe TRBD1 (5 bases). V was pared by 5 bases and J by 0 bases, with 20 bases between. CDR3 length: 18 amino acids. Germline V gene lookup returns CDR1 SGHVS and CDR2 FQNEAQ. The CDR3 DNA reads as TGTGCCAGCAGCGCCTACGGGCAGGGAGGACTTAGCAATCAGCCCCAGCATTTT. Translated, it gives CASSAYGQGGLSNQPQHF.

With regard to this clone: Other DNA sequences from this sample encode an identical CDR3 as well. The rearrangement links TRBV7-2 to TRBJ1-4, with 7 bases identical to TRBD1. Germline V gives CDR1 SGHTA, CDR2 FQGNSA. The CDR3 is 14 amino acids. V shed 1 base, J shed 8 bases, and the junction held 4 bases outside the gene matches. Here the CDR3 reads CASSLGGGGEKLFF. CDR3 DNA sequence: TGTGCCAGCAGCTTAGGCGGAGGGGGCGAAAAACTGTTTTTT.

The rearrangement uses TRBV7-2 and TRBJ1-6; TRBD1 might be the D (6 bases). The CDR3 runs to 17 residues. V lost 3 bases and J lost 7, with 19 bases in between. Germline CDR1 SGHTA, CDR2 FQGNSA. The CDR3 spells CASSLGYPRGANSPLHF. In DNA, the CDR3 is TGTGCCAGCAGCTTGGGATACCCCCGGGGGGCAAATTCACCCCTCCACTTT. Drawing the rest from reference TRBV7-2 and TRBJ1-6, the complete variable domain is GAGVSQSPSNKVTEKGKDVELRCDPISGHTALYWYRQSLGQGLEFLIYFQGNSAPDKSGLPSDRFSAERTGGSVSTLTIQRTQQEDSAVYLCASSLGYPRGANSPLHFGNGTRLTVT.

As to this clone: The same CDR3 is also encoded by other DNA sequences in this sample. The rearrangement links TRBV12-3 or TRBV12-4 to TRBJ2-1, with D perhaps matching TRBD2 (5 bases). V lost 5 bases, J lost 7 bases, and 6 bases lay in between. This CDR3 has 11 residues. The CDR3 loop is CASSRGNEQFF. Written as DNA, the CDR3 is TGTGCCAGCAGTCGCGGGAATGAGCAGTTCTTC.

This rearrangement joins TRBV24-1 to TRBJ2-1, with 11 bases aligning to TRBD2. V gave up 5 bases and J gave up 8 bases; unmatched junction bases: 7. Germline CDR1 is KGHDR and CDR2 is SFDVKD. There are 15 residues in the CDR3. CDR3 amino acids: CATSVLAGGSYEQFF. Here the CDR3 DNA reads TGTGCCACCAGTGTGTTAGCGGGGGGGTCGTATGAGCAGTTCTTC.

CDR3 region: CASSPGLARDNEQFF. DNA for the CDR3: TGTGCCAGCAGCCCTGGACTAGCGAGAGACAATGAGCAGTTCTTC. The chain combines TRBV4-2 with TRBJ2-1, with TRBD2 identical over 9 bases. The CDR3 is made up of 15 amino acids. V shed 4 bases and J 5 bases; nucleotides not matched to a gene: 6. Germline values: CDR1 LGHNA, CDR2 YNFKEQ.